The T cell receptor beta chain under discussion was sequenced for a study of T cells in Graves' hyperthyroidism and ophthalmopathy. This clonotype turned up a few times. Its cognate antigen is unknown. The germline gives CDR1 SGDLS, CDR2 YYNGEE. The CDR3 spans 15 residues. V was pared by 4 bases and J by 1 base, with 7 bases of the junction left unmatched. RNA transcripts gave rise to amplified TCR beta CDR3 regions. First-round RT-PCR targeting the TCR CDR3 was performed with the HTBI primer set. TCRdb fed the multiplex PCR reads into MiXCR, producing one record per CDR3 protein. The repertoire includes around 390,000 distinct CDR3 sequences, roughly 15% of them detected once, and about 18% sits in the top ten. Study observations and caveats: Researchers found most expanded thyroid clonotypes above 0.001 in blood as well.

Patients with ophthalmopathy all had a Clinical Activity Score of at least 3, a NOSPECS grade of at least 4 and duration under 3 months. Source material for PBMCs was around 10 ml fresh peripheral blood. The sequenced sample was blood. J is TRBJ1-1 and V is TRBV9; TRBD1 matches at 7 bases. This receptor was taken from a woman younger than 45 with Graves' ophthalmopathy. The CDR3 loop is CASSPRQGGNTEAFF. DNA of the CDR3: TGTGCCAGCAGCCCCCGACAGGGCGGGAACACTGAAGCTTTCTTT.